There are a few counts of the clone carrying this T cell receptor beta chain. These data originate in a study of T cells in Graves' hyperthyroidism and ophthalmopathy. Criteria for exclusion of patients were uncontrolled infection, other autoimmune disease, pregnancy or lactation. Amplification yielded TCR beta CDR3 regions, with RNA transcripts as the source. A first-round RT-PCR of the TCR CDR3 used the HTBI primer set. TCRdb reprocessed the multiplex PCR reads with MiXCR, giving one entry per CDR3 protein. Of around 700,000 distinct CDR3 sequences in the sample, around 19% were seen once. Germline V gene data show CDR1 as SGHTA and CDR2 as FQGTGA. Trimming pared 6 bases from V and 0 bases from J, leaving 15 bases between. The length of the CDR3 is 17 residues.

Input material: blood. This chain links TRBV7-3 with TRBJ2-6, with D unresolved. This receptor was taken from a woman between 50 and 59 years old with Graves' hyperthyroidism that later progressed to Graves' ophthalmopathy. The CDR3, as DNA: TGTGCCAGCAGTACTACGACACGGAGCTCTGGGGCCAACGTCCTGACTTTC. It encodes CASSTTTRSSGANVLTF.